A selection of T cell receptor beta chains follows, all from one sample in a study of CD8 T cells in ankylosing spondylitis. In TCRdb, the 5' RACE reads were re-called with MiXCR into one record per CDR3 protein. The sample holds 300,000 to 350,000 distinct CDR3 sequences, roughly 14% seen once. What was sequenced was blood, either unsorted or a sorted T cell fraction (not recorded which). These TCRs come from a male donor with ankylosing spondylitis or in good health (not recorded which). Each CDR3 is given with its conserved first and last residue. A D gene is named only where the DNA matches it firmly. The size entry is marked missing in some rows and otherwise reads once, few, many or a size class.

CASSLGGGGWFNTEAFF	TGCGCCAGCAGCTTGGGTGGGGGCGGGTGGTTTAACACTGAAGCTTTCTTT	TRBV5-1	TRBJ1-1	.	.
CSARLGSGSYEQYF	TGCAGTGCTAGATTGGGATCGGGAAGCTACGAGCAGTACTTC	TRBV20-1	TRBJ2-7	.	.
CSATAGGPYNEQFF	TGCAGTGCTACAGCGGGAGGACCCTACAATGAGCAGTTCTTC	TRBV20-1	TRBJ2-1	TRBD2	.
CASRSTGQGNTEAFF	TGTGCCAGCAGATCAACGGGACAGGGGAACACTGAAGCTTTCTTT	TRBV7-2	TRBJ1-1	TRBD1	few
CASSLGQGTSYEQYF	TGTGCCAGCAGTTTAGGACAGGGGACCTCCTACGAGCAGTACTTC	TRBV12-3/TRBV12-4	TRBJ2-7	TRBD1	few
CASTLTGGHTEAFF	TGTGCCAGCACACTCACAGGGGGACACACTGAAGCTTTCTTT	TRBV25-1	TRBJ1-1	TRBD1	few
CASSLEKGASYEQYF	TGTGCCAGCAGTTTGGAAAAGGGGGCATCCTACGAGCAGTACTTC	TRBV12-3/TRBV12-4	TRBJ2-7	TRBD1	many
CAWGFLAGITDTQYF	TGTGCCTGGGGGTTTTTAGCGGGAATCACAGATACGCAGTATTTT	TRBV30	TRBJ2-3	TRBD2	few
CASMAGGPLAGDTQYF	TGTGCCAGCATGGCAGGTGGTCCCCTAGCTGGGGATACGCAGTATTTT	TRBV6-1	TRBJ2-3	.	.
CASSEVQADEQFF	TGTGCCAGCAGCGAGGTCCAAGCGGATGAGCAGTTCTTC	TRBV5-4	TRBJ2-1	.	.
CASSLAPPQETQYF	TGCGCCAGCAGCTTGGCGCCGCCACAAGAGACCCAGTACTTC	TRBV5-1	TRBJ2-5	.	few
CASSPQGADEQYF	TGTGCCAGCTCACCACAGGGGGCCGACGAGCAGTACTTC	TRBV18	TRBJ2-7	TRBD1	many
CASSPLGLAGEETQYF	TGTGCCAGCAGCCCCCTCGGGCTAGCGGGGGAAGAGACCCAGTACTTC	TRBV7-8	TRBJ2-5	TRBD2	.
CASSPQAQGSPLHF	TGTGCCAGCAGTCCACAGGCACAGGGTTCACCCCTCCACTTT	TRBV12-3/TRBV12-4	TRBJ1-6	.	many
CASSHRDNYEQYF	TGTGCCAGCAGCCACCGGGACAACTACGAGCAGTACTTC	TRBV3-1	TRBJ2-7	.	.
CASSYPGTGRGYTF	TGTGCCAGCAGTTACCCCGGGACAGGGCGAGGCTACACCTTC	TRBV12-3/TRBV12-4	TRBJ1-2	TRBD1	.
CASSSSTYTGNEQFF	TGTGCCAGCAGTTCCTCCACGTACACTGGCAATGAGCAGTTCTTC	TRBV12-3/TRBV12-4	TRBJ2-1	.	many
CASSLGLEWGEQFF	TGTGCCAGCAGTTTGGGACTAGAGTGGGGTGAGCAGTTCTTC	TRBV27	TRBJ2-1	TRBD2	few
CASSARDSPSYEQYF	TGTGCCAGCAGCGCCCGGGACTCCCCCTCCTACGAGCAGTACTTC	TRBV7-8	TRBJ2-7	.	few
CSARVTGVWEQYF	TGCAGTGCTAGAGTGACAGGGGTATGGGAGCAGTACTTC	TRBV20-1	TRBJ2-7	TRBD1	few
CASRSTGTSGEYEQYF	TGCGCCAGCAGATCTACCGGGACTAGCGGTGAATACGAGCAGTACTTC	TRBV5-1	TRBJ2-7	TRBD2	many
CASSFGQSYEQYF	TGTGCCAGCAGTTTCGGGCAGTCCTACGAGCAGTACTTC	TRBV12-3/TRBV12-4	TRBJ2-7	.	many
CSAGGTVQETQYF	TGCAGTGCTGGAGGGACAGTACAAGAGACCCAGTACTTC	TRBV20-1	TRBJ2-5	.	few
CASSRPVAGDEQFF	TGTGCCAGCAGCCGTCCGGTAGCCGGGGATGAGCAGTTCTTC	TRBV4-2	TRBJ2-1	.	few
CAWSVLGTSATGSYFF	TGTGCCTGGAGTGTTTTGGGGACTAGCGCCACCGGTTCGTATTTCTTC	TRBV30	TRBJ2-1	TRBD2	.
CASSLGDRSPLHF	TGCGCCAGCAGCTTGGGGGACCGCTCACCCCTCCACTTT	TRBV5-1	TRBJ1-6	.	many
CSVASGGSPTDTQYF	TGCAGCGTTGCGAGCGGGGGCTCGCCCACAGATACGCAGTATTTT	TRBV29-1	TRBJ2-3	TRBD2	few
CASSVGNSGSTGELFF	TGTGCCAGCAGCGTAGGGAATAGCGGGAGCACCGGGGAGCTGTTTTTT	TRBV9	TRBJ2-2	TRBD2	many
CASSQVGGLEQYF	TGTGCCAGCAGCCAAGTAGGAGGTCTCGAGCAGTACTTC	TRBV3-1	TRBJ2-7	.	few
CSVGGRDTGELFF	TGCAGCGTTGGAGGAAGGGACACCGGGGAGCTGTTTTTT	TRBV29-1	TRBJ2-2	.	.
CATSRVTSGSSYNEQFF	TGTGCCACCAGCAGAGTAACTAGCGGGAGCTCCTACAATGAGCAGTTCTTC	TRBV15	TRBJ2-1	TRBD2	few
CSARAATGANVLTF	TGCAGTGCTAGAGCCGCAACTGGGGCCAACGTCCTGACTTTC	TRBV20-1	TRBJ2-6	.	once
CASSTADRASYEQYF	TGTGCCAGCAGCACCGCCGACCGAGCCTCCTACGAGCAGTACTTC	TRBV7-9	TRBJ2-7	.	.
CASSNAPGELFF	TGTGCCAGCAGTAACGCACCGGGGGAGCTGTTTTTT	TRBV12-3/TRBV12-4	TRBJ2-2	.	few
CASNLGGYALEQYF	TGTGCCAGCAACCTGGGAGGATACGCCCTCGAGCAGTACTTC	TRBV5-6	TRBJ2-7	.	.
CASSFLSGRGTDTQYF	TGTGCCAGCAGTTTTCTTAGCGGGAGAGGGACAGATACGCAGTATTTT	TRBV6-5	TRBJ2-3	TRBD2	few
CSARDYGSNEKLFF	TGCAGTGCTAGAGATTATGGTAGTAATGAAAAACTGTTTTTT	TRBV20-1	TRBJ1-4	.	few
CASSIVGGGTAREQFF	TGTGCCAGTAGTATAGTGGGTGGGGGGACCGCTCGTGAGCAGTTCTTC	TRBV19	TRBJ2-1	.	few
CASSPGEGTEAFF	TGTGCCAGCAGCCCAGGGGAGGGGACTGAAGCTTTCTTT	TRBV9	TRBJ1-1	.	few
CASSQAGTAFTEKLFF	TGTGCCAGCAGCCAAGCCGGGACAGCCTTCACTGAAAAACTGTTTTTT	TRBV3-1	TRBJ1-4	TRBD1	.
CAWSGSIYTDTQYF	TGTGCCTGGAGTGGGAGTATTTACACAGATACGCAGTATTTT	TRBV30	TRBJ2-3	.	.
CASSLVQGSTDTQYF	TGTGCCAGCAGCTTGGTGCAGGGTTCCACAGATACGCAGTATTTT	TRBV5-5	TRBJ2-3	.	many